A selection of T cell receptor beta chains follows, all from one sample in a study of early T cells in non-severe SARS-CoV-2 infection. MiXCR, run by TCRdb on the 5' RACE reads, gives a single entry per CDR3 protein. This sample has roughly 56,000 distinct CDR3 sequences; approximately 9% occur once, and the top ten carry 1.2%. The sample taken for sequencing was whole blood. These receptors were taken from an adult who was a healthcare worker with PCR-confirmed SARS-CoV-2 infection or an uninfected control (not recorded which). The CDR3 runs from the conserved cysteine through the conserved F or W.

J	length	V	CDR3
TRBJ2-3	11	TRBV29-1	CSVDREATQYF
TRBJ1-2	15	TRBV9	CASSVGSLAPYGYTF
TRBJ2-3	16	TRBV4-1	CASSQGRARGPDTQYF
TRBJ1-6	15	TRBV7-6	CASSLVGRGRSPLHF
TRBJ2-3	16	TRBV6-1	CASSHETSGGRDTQYF
TRBJ2-5	16	TRBV12-3/TRBV12-4	CASRATSGGRQETQYF
TRBJ2-2	14	TRBV5-1	CASSLGSGTGELFF
TRBJ1-1	13	TRBV29-1	CSVAQQLNTEAFF
TRBJ2-1	15	TRBV6-1	CASQTGTNLYNEQFF
TRBJ2-5	17	TRBV11-2	CASSSIAGASSGETQYF
TRBJ2-5	14	TRBV11-2	CASSPRIRGETQYF
TRBJ1-5	15	TRBV20-1	CSAQTSPNSNQPQHF
TRBJ2-1	15	TRBV7-2	CASSLGASPSNEQFF
TRBJ2-2	15	TRBV2	CASSRRLAIAGELFF
TRBJ1-4	13	TRBV5-1	CASSQGVGEKLFF
TRBJ1-2	13	TRBV19	CASSPWEGQGYTF
TRBJ2-1	16	TRBV2	CASSPRIAGVYNEQFF
TRBJ2-2	15	TRBV12-3/TRBV12-4	CAASDGTGNTGELFF
TRBJ1-1	13	TRBV14	CASSPQQNTEAFF
TRBJ1-2	15	TRBV3-1	CASSHRQGHNYGYTF
TRBJ2-3	12	TRBV3-1	CASSQTGTSKYF
TRBJ1-5	14	TRBV9	CASSGAGGGQPQHF
TRBJ2-5	16	TRBV7-6	CASSPLLGQEQETQYF
TRBJ2-2	14	TRBV9	CASSVGPDTGELFF
TRBJ2-2	17	TRBV7-2	CASSSSPLATNTGELFF
TRBJ2-5	14	TRBV12-3/TRBV12-4	CASSYGTDQETQYF
TRBJ1-1	14	TRBV27	CASSSRNLNTEAFF
TRBJ1-2	13	TRBV29-1	CSVRGGVLYGYTF
TRBJ2-3	16	TRBV14	CASSRGQGRGTDTQYF
TRBJ2-2	18	TRBV11-3	CASSLGAGAQANTGELFF
TRBJ1-6	13	TRBV10-2	CASSELANSPLHF
TRBJ1-2	14	TRBV12-3/TRBV12-4	CASSHSSANYGYTF